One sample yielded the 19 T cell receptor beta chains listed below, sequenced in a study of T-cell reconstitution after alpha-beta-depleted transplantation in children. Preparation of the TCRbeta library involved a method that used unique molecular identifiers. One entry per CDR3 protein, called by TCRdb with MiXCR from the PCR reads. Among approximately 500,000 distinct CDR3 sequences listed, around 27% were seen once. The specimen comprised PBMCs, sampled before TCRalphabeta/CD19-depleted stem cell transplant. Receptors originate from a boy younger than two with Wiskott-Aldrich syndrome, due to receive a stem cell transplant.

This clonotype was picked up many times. The CDR3 coding sequence is TGTGCCATCAGTGGGACTAGCGGGAGCACAGATACGCAGTATTTT. Translation gives CAISGTSGSTDTQYF. The chain has TRBV10-3 and TRBJ2-3, with 11 positions matching TRBD2. The germline CDR1 and CDR2 sequences are ENHRY and SYGVKD. The junction had 0 bases not matched to a gene; V was cut back by 4 bases and J by 0 bases. The CDR3 is 15 amino acids.

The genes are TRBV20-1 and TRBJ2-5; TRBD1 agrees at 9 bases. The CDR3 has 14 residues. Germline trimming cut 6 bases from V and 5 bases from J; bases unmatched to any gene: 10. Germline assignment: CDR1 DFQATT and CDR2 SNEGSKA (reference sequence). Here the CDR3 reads CSALTQGAQETQYF. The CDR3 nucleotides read TGCAGTGCCCTAACACAGGGGGCGCAGGAGACCCAGTACTTC.

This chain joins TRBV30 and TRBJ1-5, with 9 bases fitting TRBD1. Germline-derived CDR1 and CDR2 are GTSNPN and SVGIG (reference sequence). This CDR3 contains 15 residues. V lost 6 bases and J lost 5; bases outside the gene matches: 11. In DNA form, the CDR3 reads TGTGCCTGCGTTCTACCGGGACAGGGCGATCAGCCCCAGCATTTT. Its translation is CACVLPGQGDQPQHF.

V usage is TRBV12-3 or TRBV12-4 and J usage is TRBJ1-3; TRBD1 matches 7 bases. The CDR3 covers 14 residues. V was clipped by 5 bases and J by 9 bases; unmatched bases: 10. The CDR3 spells CASSPGAGGGTIYF. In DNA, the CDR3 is TGTGCCAGCAGTCCGGGTGCAGGGGGAGGCACCATATATTTT.

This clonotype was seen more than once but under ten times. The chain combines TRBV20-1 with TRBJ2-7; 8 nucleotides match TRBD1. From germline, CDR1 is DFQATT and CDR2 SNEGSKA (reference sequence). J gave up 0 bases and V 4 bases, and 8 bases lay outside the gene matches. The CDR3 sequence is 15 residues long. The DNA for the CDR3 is TGCAGTGCTACGTCTGGACAGGGAAGCTCCTACGAGCAGTACTTC. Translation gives CSATSGQGSSYEQYF.

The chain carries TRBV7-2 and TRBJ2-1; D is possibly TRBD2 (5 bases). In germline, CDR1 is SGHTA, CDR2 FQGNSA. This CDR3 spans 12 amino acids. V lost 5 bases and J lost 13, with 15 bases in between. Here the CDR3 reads CASSKHRETQFF. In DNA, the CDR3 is TGTGCCAGCAGCAAACACCGGGAAACACAGTTCTTC.

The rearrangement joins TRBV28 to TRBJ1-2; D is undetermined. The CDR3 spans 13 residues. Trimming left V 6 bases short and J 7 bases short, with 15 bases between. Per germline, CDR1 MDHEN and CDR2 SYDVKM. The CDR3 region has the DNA TGTGCCAGCAGCCGGAAGGGCTCTACTGGCTACACCTTC. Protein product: CASSRKGSTGYTF.

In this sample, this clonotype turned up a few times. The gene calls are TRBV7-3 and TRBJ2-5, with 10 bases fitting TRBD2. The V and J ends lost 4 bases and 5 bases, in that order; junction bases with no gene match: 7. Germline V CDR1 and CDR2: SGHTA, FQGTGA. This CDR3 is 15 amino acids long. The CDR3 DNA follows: TGTGCCAGCAGCTGGCTAGCGGGAGTCTACGAGACCCAGTACTTC. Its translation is CASSWLAGVYETQYF.

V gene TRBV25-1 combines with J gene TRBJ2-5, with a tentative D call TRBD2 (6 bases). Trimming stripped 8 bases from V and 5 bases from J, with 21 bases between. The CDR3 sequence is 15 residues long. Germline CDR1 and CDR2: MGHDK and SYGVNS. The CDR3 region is CASGHRDFRPETQYF. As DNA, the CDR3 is TGTGCCAGCGGGCACCGGGACTTCAGACCTGAGACCCAGTACTTC.

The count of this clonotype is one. DNA of the CDR3: TGTGCCATCGGCCTCTACTTCCAAGAGACCCAGTACTTC. Protein sequence: CAIGLYFQETQYF. The chain links TRBV10-3 to TRBJ2-5, with D uncertain. The CDR3 is 13 amino acids. The germline V gene encodes CDR1 ENHRY and CDR2 SYGVKD. V was cut by 8 bases and J by 1 base, with 11 bases left in between.

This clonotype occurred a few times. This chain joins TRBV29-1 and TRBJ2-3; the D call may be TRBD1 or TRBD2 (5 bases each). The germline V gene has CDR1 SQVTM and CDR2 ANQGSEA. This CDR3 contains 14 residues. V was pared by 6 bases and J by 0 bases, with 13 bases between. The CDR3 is CSVGVASSTDTQYF. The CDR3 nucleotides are TGCAGCGTGGGGGTAGCGTCTAGCACAGATACGCAGTATTTT.

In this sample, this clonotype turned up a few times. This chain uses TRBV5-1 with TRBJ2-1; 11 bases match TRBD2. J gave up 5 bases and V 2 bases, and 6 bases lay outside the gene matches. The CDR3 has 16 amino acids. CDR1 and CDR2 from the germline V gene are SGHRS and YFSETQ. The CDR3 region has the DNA TGCGCCAGCAGCTTTGGGACTAGCGGAGCGGACAATGAGCAGTTCTTC. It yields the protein CASSFGTSGADNEQFF.

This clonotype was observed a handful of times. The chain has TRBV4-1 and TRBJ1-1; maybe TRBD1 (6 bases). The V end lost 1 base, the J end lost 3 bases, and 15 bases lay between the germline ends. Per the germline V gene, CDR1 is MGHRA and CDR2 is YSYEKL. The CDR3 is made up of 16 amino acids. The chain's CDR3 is CASSQGGDKVDTEAFF. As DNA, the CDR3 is TGCGCCAGCAGCCAAGGGGGGGACAAGGTGGACACTGAAGCTTTCTTT.

The CDR3 DNA sequence: TGTGCCTGGAGCGGTATGGGGAATGAGCAGTTCTTC. Its protein product is CAWSGMGNEQFF. This chain links TRBV30 with TRBJ2-1; D is undetermined. The V end lost 3 bases, the J end lost 7 bases, and 10 bases lay between the germline ends. Per germline, CDR1 GTSNPN and CDR2 SVGIG (reference sequence). This CDR3 comprises 12 residues.

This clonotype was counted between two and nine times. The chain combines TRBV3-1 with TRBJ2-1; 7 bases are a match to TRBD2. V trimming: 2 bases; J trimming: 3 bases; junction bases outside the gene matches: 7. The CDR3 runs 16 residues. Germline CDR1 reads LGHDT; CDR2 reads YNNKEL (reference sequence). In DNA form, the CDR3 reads TGTGCCAGCAGCCAATGGGGGGGAGTAGACTACAATGAGCAGTTCTTC. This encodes CASSQWGGVDYNEQFF.

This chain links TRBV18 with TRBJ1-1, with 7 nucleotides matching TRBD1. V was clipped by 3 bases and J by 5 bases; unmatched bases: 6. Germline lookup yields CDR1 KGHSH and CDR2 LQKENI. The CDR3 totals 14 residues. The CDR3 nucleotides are TGTGCCAGCTCACCTAGACAGGGTTGGACTGAAGCTTTCTTT. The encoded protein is CASSPRQGWTEAFF.

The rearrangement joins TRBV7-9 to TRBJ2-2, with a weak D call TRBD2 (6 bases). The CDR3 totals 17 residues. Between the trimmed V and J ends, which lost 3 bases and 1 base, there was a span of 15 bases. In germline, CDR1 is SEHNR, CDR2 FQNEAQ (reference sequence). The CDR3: CASSFGRAGRNTGELFF. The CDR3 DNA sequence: TGTGCCAGCAGCTTCGGAAGGGCCGGGAGGAACACCGGGGAGCTGTTTTTT.

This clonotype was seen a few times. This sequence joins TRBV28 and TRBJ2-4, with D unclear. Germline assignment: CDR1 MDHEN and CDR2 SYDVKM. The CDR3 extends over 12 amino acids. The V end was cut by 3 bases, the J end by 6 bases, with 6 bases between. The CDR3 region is CASSFAANIQYF. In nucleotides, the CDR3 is TGTGCCAGCAGTTTTGCCGCAAACATTCAGTACTTC.

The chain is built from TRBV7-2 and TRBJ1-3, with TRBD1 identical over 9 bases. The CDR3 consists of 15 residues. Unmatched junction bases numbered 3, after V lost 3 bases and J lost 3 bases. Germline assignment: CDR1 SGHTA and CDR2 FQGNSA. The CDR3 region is CASSFDRGFGNTIYF. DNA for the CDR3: TGTGCCAGCAGCTTCGACAGGGGGTTTGGAAACACCATATATTTT. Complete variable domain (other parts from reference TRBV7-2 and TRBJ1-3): GAGVSQSPSNKVTEKGKDVELRCDPISGHTALYWYRQSLGQGLEFLIYFQGNSAPDKSGLPSDRFSAERTGGSVSTLTIQRTQQEDSAVYLCASSFDRGFGNTIYFGEGSWLTVV.